This TCR beta chain was recovered during a study of blood T cell repertoires in COVID-19. Background on the study: PBMCs, B-cell-depleted T cells, or T cells provided the cDNA or gDNA that made up the material.

Original methodology: Nucleated cell counts were estimated from reference gene primer amplification. Some clones are missing from TCRdb's copy, which holds only in-frame ones; the method was immunoSEQ multiplex PCR. The DNA was the basis for D and trimming; V, J and clone size are from that table. This sample yields approximately 190,000 clones, of which under 90% are seen a single time; less than 20% belongs to the top ten. The CDR3 has 13 amino acids. Trimming pared 4 bases from V and 4 bases from J, leaving 12 bases between. Per germline, CDR1 SGHNT and CDR2 YYREEE (reference sequence). This clone appeared once.

The sequencing input was peripheral blood. The receptor was derived from a human donor in a cohort sampled during active COVID-19. The J gene is TRBJ2-7, the V gene TRBV5-4, with D possibly being TRBD1 (6 bases). This CDR3 is CASSATGSYEQYF. As DNA, the CDR3 is TGTGCCAGCAGCGCCACAGGGTCTTACGAGCAGTACTTC.